The 17 T cell receptor beta chains listed next were all sequenced from one sample in a study of metastatic and nonmetastatic thyroid tumors. Each patient went into thyroid surgery without having received any treatment. MiXCR was used by TCRdb to re-call the PCR reads. The sample includes tens of thousands of clones, around 21% of them seen just once. Sequenced material: blood. The receptors derive from a male donor with papillary thyroid cancer or a benign thyroid nodule (not recorded which). Some clones in this sample may be carry-over from other donors' samples.

This clone was found many times. It may be a read error: a sequence one base away is much more abundant. This rearrangement joins TRBV15 to TRBJ2-3; D not certain. Germline V gene sequence: CDR1 LNHNV, CDR2 YYDKDF (reference sequence). The CDR3 totals 14 residues. The CDR3 region is CATGRGGFTDTQYF. In DNA form, the CDR3 reads TGTGCCACCGGCAGAGGCGGTTTCACAGATACGCAGTATTTT.

This clone occurred many times. This CDR3 is also generated by other DNA sequences in the sample. The V call is TRBV20-1, the J call TRBJ2-5, with D perhaps matching TRBD2 (5 bases). V was trimmed by 5 bases and J by 7 bases, leaving 17 bases between them. CDR1 is DFQATT, CDR2 SNEGSKA, per germline (reference sequence). This CDR3 has 13 amino acids. CDR3: CSAYPLVGGTQYF. The CDR3 DNA follows: TGCAGTGCTTATCCACTAGTCGGCGGGACCCAGTACTTC.

This clone occurred many times. At one end the junction does not follow the germline gene, possibly because of a read error. The chain carries TRBV12-3 or TRBV12-4 and TRBJ1-3; a possible D gene is TRBD1 (5 bases). The CDR3 is 13 amino acids. CDR3 sequence (DNA): TGTGCCAGCAGTTTACAGCAGGGAAGCACCATATATTTT. It is translated as CASSLQQGSTIYF.

This clone is medium-sized in the sample. The rearrangement links TRBV28 to TRBJ1-5; maybe TRBD1 (5 bases). Germline-derived CDR1 and CDR2 are MDHEN and SYDVKM. The CDR3 totals 14 residues. The germline V and J ends were trimmed by 6 bases and 5 bases, with 14 bases remaining between them. The CDR3 DNA follows: TGTGCCAGCAGCCGGCCCGACAGATATCAGCCCCAGCATTTT. It translates to CASSRPDRYQPQHF.

The CDR3 spells CSAAAGADTQYF. The CDR3 bases are TGCAGTGCGGCTGCGGGAGCAGATACGCAGTATTTT. The rearrangement joins TRBV20-1 to TRBJ2-3, with TRBD2 matching 7 bases. The CDR3 runs to 12 residues. Germline V gene sequence: CDR1 DFQATT, CDR2 SNEGSKA (reference sequence). V trimming: 6 bases; J trimming: 4 bases; junction bases outside the gene matches: 4.

This rearrangement joins TRBV27 to TRBJ2-7; D is unresolved. This CDR3 has 12 amino acids. Trimming took off 5 bases at V and 4 bases at J, with 9 bases between the two ends. Germline V gene sequence: CDR1 MNHEY, CDR2 SMNVEV (reference sequence). CDR3 coding DNA: TGTGCCAGCAGTGGTAGCCAATACGAGCAGTACTTC. It is translated as CASSGSQYEQYF.

This clone was found many times. The chain combines TRBV7-2 with TRBJ1-5, with D tentatively TRBD1 (5 bases). CDR3 length equals 14 residues. The germline V gene encodes CDR1 SGHTA and CDR2 FQGNSA. Trimming took 0 bases from V and 7 from J, leaving 10 bases between them. The CDR3 sequence: CASSLAAGWQPQHF. The CDR3 region has the DNA TGTGCCAGCAGCTTAGCGGCAGGGTGGCAGCCCCAGCATTTT.

This clone was seen just once. The J gene is TRBJ1-2, the V gene TRBV20-1; 7 bases fit TRBD1. The V and J ends lost 3 bases and 2 bases, in that order; junction bases with no gene match: 3. The CDR3 spans 13 residues. Germline V gene sequence: CDR1 DFQATT, CDR2 SNEGSKA (reference sequence). CDR3 region: CSARRGRNYGYTF. Here the CDR3 DNA reads TGCAGTGCTAGGAGGGGGCGAAACTATGGCTACACCTTC.

This clone occurred many times. The J gene is TRBJ1-1, the V gene TRBV18, with 8 bases identical to TRBD1. V shed 2 bases, J shed 3 bases, and the junction held 5 bases outside the gene matches. Germline values: CDR1 KGHSH, CDR2 LQKENI. The CDR3 runs to 15 residues. The CDR3 DNA reads TGTGCCAGCTCACCATTGACAGGGGTGTACACTGAAGCTTTCTTT. Its protein product is CASSPLTGVYTEAFF. Supplemented by reference TRBV18 and TRBJ1-1, the full variable domain reads NAGVMQNPRHLVRRRGQEARLRCSPMKGHSHVYWYRQLPEEGLKFMVYLQKENIIDESGMPKERFSAEFPKEGPSILRIQQVVRGDSAAYFCASSPLTGVYTEAFFGQGTRLTVV.

This clone has ten or more counts. CDR3 in DNA: TGTGCCAGCAGCCCGGGGGAACTAGCGGGAGGTAGAGAGACCCAGTACTTC. This codes for CASSPGELAGGRETQYF. This rearrangement joins TRBV11-2 to TRBJ2-5; 12 bases align to TRBD2. V was clipped by 5 bases and J by 4 bases; unmatched bases: 11. The CDR3 spans 17 residues. Germline assignment: CDR1 SGHAT and CDR2 FQNNGV. Combining the CDR3 with reference TRBV11-2 and TRBJ2-5 gives the whole variable domain EAGVAQSPRYKIIEKRQSVAFWCNPISGHATLYWYQQILGQGPKLLIQFQNNGVVDDSQLPKDRFSAERLKGVDSTLKIQPAKLEDSAVYLCASSPGELAGGRETQYFGPGTRLLVL.

This clone was seen repeatedly, ten times or more. The CDR3 protein is CASSSGDRNTGELFF. The CDR3, as DNA: TGTGCCAGCAGTTCTGGGGACAGGAACACCGGGGAGCTGTTTTTT. This rearrangement joins TRBV12-3 or TRBV12-4 to TRBJ2-2, with TRBD1 matching 7 bases. CDR3 size: 15 residues. V shed 4 bases and J 1 base; nucleotides not matched to a gene: 3.

There are many counts of this clone. The chain carries TRBV18 and TRBJ2-1; TRBD1 aligns across 7 bases. This CDR3 is built from 15 residues. Germline CDR1 is KGHSH and CDR2 is LQKENI. J lost 3 bases, V lost 6 bases, and 8 bases had no gene match. CDR3 sequence (DNA): TGTGCCAGCTCCTCAGGAAGGGACAGCTACAATGAGCAGTTCTTC. Protein: CASSSGRDSYNEQFF.

This clone appeared a single time. The V call is TRBV20-1, the J call TRBJ1-3; 8 bases match TRBD1. Per the germline V gene, CDR1 is DFQATT and CDR2 is SNEGSKA (reference sequence). CDR3 length equals 14 residues. After removal of 5 bases from V and 6 bases from J, the junction contained 9 bases not matched to a gene. In DNA form, the CDR3 reads TGCAGTGCTGAACGAGACAGGGGTGAAAACACCATATATTTT. Protein sequence: CSAERDRGENTIYF.

This clone has a count of ten or more. A junction boundary mismatches the germline segment, possibly from a read error. This chain connects TRBV6-2 or TRBV6-3 to TRBJ2-6; a possible D gene is TRBD1 (6 bases). Germline loops: CDR1 MNHEY, CDR2 SVGEGT. The length of the CDR3 is 17 residues. The CDR3 DNA is TGTGCCAGCAGTTCAGCATCAGGGGTACCTGGGGCCAACGTCCTGGCTTTC. Translated: CASSSASGVPGANVLAF.

This clone occurred many times. V is TRBV6-1 and J is TRBJ2-6, with a weak D call TRBD1 (6 bases). V gave up 8 bases and J gave up 0 bases, with 11 bases separating them. In germline, CDR1 is MNHNS, CDR2 SASEGT. This CDR3 is built from 15 residues. The CDR3 loop reads CASSQGSSGANVLTF. CDR3 in DNA: TGTGCCAGCTCACAGGGTAGCTCTGGGGCCAACGTCCTGACTTTC.

The rearrangement links TRBV20-1 to TRBJ2-5; TRBD2 matches 10 bases. V lost 0 bases to trimming and J lost 6 bases; unmatched junction nucleotides: 7. The V gene's germline CDR1 is DFQATT and CDR2 SNEGSKA (reference sequence). The CDR3 is 15 residues long. This CDR3 reads CSARDVAGGGKTQYF. CDR3 nucleotides: TGCAGTGCTAGAGATGTAGCGGGAGGAGGAAAGACCCAGTACTTC.

This CDR3 is CSAREGLSGHNEQFF. In DNA form, the CDR3 reads TGCAGTGCTAGAGAGGGACTATCGGGACACAATGAGCAGTTCTTC. The chain combines TRBV20-1 with TRBJ2-1; TRBD2 aligns across 7 bases. Germline lookup yields CDR1 DFQATT and CDR2 SNEGSKA (reference sequence). The CDR3 sequence is 15 residues long. The V segment lost 0 bases and the J segment 5 bases; nucleotides outside the gene matches: 7.